This T cell receptor (beta chain) was documented in a study of T cell responses to AZD1222 COVID-19 vaccine. General study findings and limits: Spike-specific TCR depth and breadth grew after two AZD1222 doses. A reported finding is that nearly half of spike-specific TCRs target unmutated variant regions. Most donors were white British, females outnumbered males, and clonal diversity was possibly underestimated.

The CDR3 runs to 16 residues. V lost 3 bases and J lost 1, with 15 bases in between. CDR1 MGHRA and CDR2 YSYEKL come from the germline V gene. Second doses at about 4 or about 12 weeks were pooled. The protocol was immunoSEQ multiplex PCR, while the TCRdb copy is restricted to in-frame clones and leaves out a portion. The table lists fewer than 120,000 clones, about 95% of them singletons. As to this clone: As yet, its antigen is unknown.

The rearrangement links TRBV4-1 to TRBJ2-5; D tentatively fits TRBD1 or TRBD2 (5 bases each). The sample was peripheral blood, taken 28 days after the second AZD1222 dose. The sequence derives from an adult who received the AZD1222 COVID-19 vaccine. The CDR3 sequence is CASSHLLGVSQETQYF. Written as DNA, the CDR3 is TGCGCCAGCAGCCACCTACTGGGGGTATCCCAAGAGACCCAGTACTTC.